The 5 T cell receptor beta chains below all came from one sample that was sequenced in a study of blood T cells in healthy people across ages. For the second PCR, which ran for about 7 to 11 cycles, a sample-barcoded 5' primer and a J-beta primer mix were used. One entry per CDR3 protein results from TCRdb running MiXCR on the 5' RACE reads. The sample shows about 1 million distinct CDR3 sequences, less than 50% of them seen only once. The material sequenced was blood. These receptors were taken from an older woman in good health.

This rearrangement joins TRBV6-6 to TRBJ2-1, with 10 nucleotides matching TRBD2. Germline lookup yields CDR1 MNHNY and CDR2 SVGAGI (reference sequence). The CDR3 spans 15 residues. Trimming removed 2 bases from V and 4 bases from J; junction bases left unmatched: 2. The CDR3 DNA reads TGTGCCAGCAGTTACCTAGCGGGAGAGTACAATGAGCAGTTCTTC. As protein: CASSYLAGEYNEQFF.

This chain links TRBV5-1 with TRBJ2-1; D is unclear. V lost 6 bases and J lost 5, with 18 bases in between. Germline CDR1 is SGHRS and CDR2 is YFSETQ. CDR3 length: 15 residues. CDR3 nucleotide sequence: TGCGCCAGCATCCTGGGATATCACGGTGACAATGAGCAGTTCTTC. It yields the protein CASILGYHGDNEQFF.

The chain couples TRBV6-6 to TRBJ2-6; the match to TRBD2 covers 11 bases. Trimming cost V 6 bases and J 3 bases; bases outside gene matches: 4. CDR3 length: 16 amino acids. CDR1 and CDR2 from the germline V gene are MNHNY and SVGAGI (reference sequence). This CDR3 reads CASRPGLAVGANVLTF. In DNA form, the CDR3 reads TGTGCCAGCAGACCGGGACTAGCGGTTGGGGCCAACGTCCTGACTTTC.

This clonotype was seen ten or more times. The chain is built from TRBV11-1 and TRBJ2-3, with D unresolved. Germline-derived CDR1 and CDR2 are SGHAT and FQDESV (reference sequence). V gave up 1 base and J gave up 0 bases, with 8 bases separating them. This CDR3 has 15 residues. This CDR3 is CASSLDMYSTDTQYF. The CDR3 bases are TGTGCCAGCAGCTTAGATATGTATAGCACAGATACGCAGTATTTT.

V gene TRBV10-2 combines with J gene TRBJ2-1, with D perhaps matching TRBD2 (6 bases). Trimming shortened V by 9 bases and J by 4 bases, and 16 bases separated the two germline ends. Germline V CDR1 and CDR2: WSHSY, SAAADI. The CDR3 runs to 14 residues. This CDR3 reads CASREWGTYNEQFF. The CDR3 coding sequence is TGCGCCAGTCGAGAGTGGGGGACTTACAATGAGCAGTTCTTC.